Following are 21 T cell receptor beta chains from one sample sequenced in a study of blood T cell repertoires in COVID-19. The data were produced by immunoSEQ multiplex PCR, yet TCRdb's version contains in-frame clones alone and is incomplete. The sample carries about 180,000 clones, about nine tenths recorded once. Material: peripheral blood. The receptors stem from a woman aged 45-65 years with acute or convalescent COVID-19.

The V call is TRBV10-3, the J call TRBJ2-2; D might be TRBD2 (6 bases). V lost 10 bases and J 3 bases, leaving 18 bases between the germline ends. The CDR3 contains 15 residues. CDR1 ENHRY and CDR2 SYGVKD come from the germline V gene. CDR3 nucleotides: TGTGCCACCGAAGGAGGGAGGCCCGACACCGGGGAGCTGTTTTTT. It is translated as CATEGGRPDTGELFF.

The chain links TRBV5-6 to TRBJ1-2; D gene uncertain. The CDR3 spans 14 residues. The germline V gene has CDR1 SGHDT and CDR2 YYEEEE. V was cut by 3 bases and J by 4 bases, with 13 bases left in between. For the CDR3, the DNA is TGTGCCAGCAGCTCGGGCCAGGAGGTCTATGGCTACACCTTC. Protein sequence: CASSSGQEVYGYTF.

The J gene is TRBJ2-7, the V gene TRBV4-2; TRBD1 matches 11 bases. V was pared by 3 bases and J by 5 bases, with 6 bases of the junction left unmatched. Germline CDR1 and CDR2: LGHNA and YNFKEQ. The CDR3 extends over 15 amino acids. The CDR3 sequence is CASSQGQGDWDEQYF. The DNA for the CDR3 is TGTGCCAGCAGCCAGGGACAGGGGGACTGGGACGAGCAGTACTTC.

The chain combines TRBV27 with TRBJ2-7, with a possible D match to TRBD1 (5 bases). The germline gives CDR1 MNHEY, CDR2 SMNVEV (reference sequence). Trimming cost V 8 bases and J 1 base, with 18 bases left between them. CDR3 size: 15 residues. The CDR3 spells CASGRRAGPSYEQYF. For the CDR3, the DNA is TGTGCCAGCGGACGCAGGGCAGGGCCGTCCTACGAGCAGTACTTC.

This chain joins TRBV19 and TRBJ1-2, with TRBD1 as a possible D gene (6 bases). The CDR3 is made up of 14 amino acids. Germline V gives CDR1 LNHDA, CDR2 SQIVND (reference sequence). The V and J ends lost 5 bases and 4 bases respectively, with 14 bases between them. In DNA form, the CDR3 reads TGTGCCAGTAGTCGATCAGGGGCCGGCTATGGCTACACCTTC. Its translation is CASSRSGAGYGYTF.

The V and J genes are TRBV3-1 (or the pseudogene TRBV3-2) and TRBJ1-1; no firm D call. Germline V gene lookup returns CDR1 LGHDT and CDR2 YNNKEL (reference sequence). V lost 0 bases and J 0 bases, leaving 8 bases between the germline ends. This CDR3 is built from 15 residues. This CDR3 reads CASSQDGYLNTEAFF. The DNA for the CDR3 is TGTGCCAGCAGCCAAGACGGGTACTTGAACACTGAAGCTTTCTTT.

The gene calls are TRBV11-3 and TRBJ2-5, with 7 bases fitting TRBD2. The length of the CDR3 is 16 residues. CDR1 and CDR2 (germline): SGHNT, YENEEA. After removal of 2 bases from V and 3 bases from J, the junction contained 9 bases not matched to a gene. In DNA, the CDR3 is TGTGCCAGCAGCTTAAGCGGTCCGGGGAGGGAAGAGACCCAGTACTTC. Translating gives CASSLSGPGREETQYF.

This chain connects TRBV7-2 to TRBJ1-3; D is possibly TRBD1 (5 bases). Trimming pared 1 base from V and 0 bases from J, leaving 13 bases between. Germline V lookup: CDR1 SGHTA, CDR2 FQGNSA. This CDR3 contains 17 residues. The CDR3 loop reads CASSLGQGLTSGNTIYF. The CDR3 DNA is TGTGCCAGCAGCTTAGGTCAGGGACTTACCTCTGGAAACACCATATATTTT.

This sequence joins TRBV6-4 and TRBJ2-1, with TRBD2 identical over 11 bases. The germline V gene encodes CDR1 MRHNA and CDR2 SNTAGT. J lost 2 bases, V lost 3 bases, and 0 bases had no gene match. The CDR3 is made up of 15 amino acids. CDR3 amino acids: CASSELAGAYNEQFF. CDR3 coding DNA: TGTGCCAGCAGTGAACTAGCGGGGGCCTACAATGAGCAGTTCTTC.

The chain is built from TRBV13 and TRBJ2-2, with D possibly TRBD1 on 6 matching bases. The V gene lost 6 bases and the J gene lost 3 bases, with 14 bases spanning the gap. Looked up from germline, CDR1 is PRHDT and CDR2 is FYEKMQ (reference sequence). CDR3 length: 15 amino acids. CDR3 amino acids: CASSPRTAHTGELFF. CDR3 bases: TGTGCCAGCAGTCCTCGGACAGCGCACACCGGGGAGCTGTTTTTT.

The rearrangement uses TRBV7-2 and TRBJ1-2, with D uncertain. Per germline, CDR1 SGHTA and CDR2 FQGNSA. Trimming removed 1 base from V and 4 bases from J, with 25 bases in between. The CDR3 contains 19 residues. The CDR3 is CASSLETHAGRNFGYGYTF. In DNA form, the CDR3 reads TGTGCCAGCAGCTTAGAAACCCATGCCGGGAGGAACTTCGGCTATGGCTACACCTTC.

The chain couples TRBV21-1 to TRBJ1-1; the table calls TRBD1, which could not be checked here. TRBV21-1 is classified as a pseudogene. CDR3 length equals 15 residues. The CDR3 reads CASSANRGEDTEAFF. Here the CDR3 DNA reads TGTGCCAGCAGCGCCAACAGGGGTGAGGACACTGAAGCTTTCTTT.

This rearrangement joins TRBV13 to TRBJ1-1; maybe TRBD1 (6 bases). V shed 4 bases and J shed 3 bases, with 12 bases lying between them. The germline CDR1 and CDR2 sequences are PRHDT and FYEKMQ (reference sequence). CDR3 length equals 14 residues. The CDR3 region is CASSSGNRDTEAFF. For the CDR3, the DNA is TGTGCCAGCAGCTCTGGAAACAGGGACACTGAAGCTTTCTTT.

V gene TRBV9 combines with J gene TRBJ1-5; D is undetermined. Germline V lookup: CDR1 SGDLS, CDR2 YYNGEE. Trimming cost V 2 bases and J 8 bases, with 11 bases left between them. The CDR3 loop spans 13 amino acids. The CDR3 loop is CASSVLPLEPQHF. CDR3 bases: TGTGCCAGCAGCGTTCTTCCTCTTGAGCCCCAGCATTTT.

This clone was detected only once. This chain uses TRBV4-3 with TRBJ2-7; a weak D match, TRBD2 (5 bases). The V end lost 0 bases, the J end lost 2 bases, and 14 bases lay between the germline ends. CDR1 LGHNA and CDR2 YSLEER come from the germline V gene. The CDR3 totals 16 residues. The CDR3: CASSQDSADFTYEQYF. The CDR3 DNA reads TGCGCCAGCAGCCAAGATTCCGCGGACTTTACCTACGAGCAGTACTTC.

This chain connects TRBV7-2 to TRBJ2-5, with a tentative D call TRBD2 (5 bases). Trimming stripped 5 bases from V and 1 base from J, with 14 bases between. Germline loops: CDR1 SGHTA, CDR2 FQGNSA. CDR3 length: 15 residues. The chain's CDR3 is CASSLRSGFQETQYF. CDR3 DNA: TGTGCCAGCAGCCTCCGTTCGGGGTTCCAAGAGACCCAGTACTTC.

The CDR3 DNA sequence: TGTGCCTGGAGTGCAGGGACAGTTAATCAGCCCCAGCATTTT. This sequence encodes CAWSAGTVNQPQHF. This chain joins TRBV30 and TRBJ1-5; TRBD1 matches 7 bases. Germline CDR1 reads GTSNPN; CDR2 reads SVGIG (reference sequence). The J segment lost 4 bases and the V segment lost 1 base, leaving 4 bases of the junction unmatched. The CDR3 extends over 14 amino acids.

The chain uses TRBV7-2 and TRBJ2-1; 7 bases line up with TRBD2. The V gene end was trimmed by 7 bases and the J gene end by 8 bases; junction bases not matched to a gene: 8. The CDR3 is 13 amino acids. Germline V CDR1 and CDR2: SGHTA, FQGNSA. CDR3 sequence: CASTLTSWDEQFF. The CDR3 nucleotides are TGTGCCAGCACCTTGACTAGCTGGGATGAGCAGTTCTTC.

The chain employs TRBV6-5 and TRBJ1-1, with TRBD1 as a possible D gene (6 bases). V was pared by 1 base and J by 5 bases, with 11 bases between. Looked up from germline, CDR1 is MNHEY and CDR2 is SVGAGI. This CDR3 is built from 14 residues. As DNA, the CDR3 is TGTGCCAGCAGTTACTTGGGGGCGCGTACTGAAGCTTTCTTT. It encodes CASSYLGARTEAFF.

V and J are TRBV7-9 and TRBJ1-2; 7 nucleotides agree with TRBD1. The CDR3 contains 15 residues. Trimming removed 1 base from V and 5 bases from J; junction bases left unmatched: 7. The germline gives CDR1 SEHNR, CDR2 FQNEAQ (reference sequence). The CDR3 nucleotides read TGTGCCAGCAGCTTAGACAGGGGAGGAGAGTATGGCTACACCTTC. It encodes CASSLDRGGEYGYTF.

This clone was seen only a few times. The chain joins TRBV19 to TRBJ2-2; D not certain. Germline loops: CDR1 LNHDA, CDR2 SQIVND (reference sequence). V lost 7 bases, J lost 1 base, and 16 bases lay in between. The CDR3 loop spans 16 amino acids. The CDR3 region has the DNA TGTGCCAGTACCCCGTGGGCAACCGAGAACACCGGGGAGCTGTTTTTT. Amino acid sequence: CASTPWATENTGELFF.